These 13 T cell receptor beta chains originate from one sample sequenced in a study of cytomegalovirus exposure and HLA in healthy donors. The PCR made use of 60 Vbeta and 13 Jbeta primers. Clones were sequenced by immunoSEQ multiplex PCR, and TCRdb holds only the in-frame ones, with some missing. The data contain just over 150,000 clones, approximately 81% of them singletons. The sequenced sample consisted of PBMCs. These receptors all stem from a man younger than 35 in good health and CMV-seronegative.

The chain employs TRBV5-4 and TRBJ2-7; maybe TRBD1 (6 bases). From germline, CDR1 is SGHNT and CDR2 YYREEE (reference sequence). V was trimmed by 0 bases and J by 11 bases, leaving 12 bases between them. This CDR3 is built from 12 residues. CDR3 amino acids: CASSLDLQGKYF. CDR3 in DNA: TGTGCCAGCAGCTTGGATCTCCAGGGGAAGTACTTC.

This chain joins TRBV29-1 and TRBJ1-1, with TRBD1 identical over 7 bases. V was pared by 7 bases and J by 7 bases, with 6 bases of the junction left unmatched. Germline lookup yields CDR1 SQVTM and CDR2 ANQGSEA. The CDR3 contains 11 residues. For the CDR3, the DNA is TGCAGCGCCACGTCAGGGGGTGAAGCTTTCTTT. Its protein product is CSATSGGEAFF.

In DNA form, the CDR3 reads TGTGCCAGCACCCGGACAGGGGGCGCATATGGAAACACCATATATTTT. Amino acids: CASTRTGGAYGNTIYF. The V call is TRBV6-4, the J call TRBJ1-3, with 11 positions matching TRBD1. The germline gives CDR1 MRHNA, CDR2 SNTAGT. There are 16 residues in the CDR3. Trimming at V came to 7 bases and at J to 3 bases, leaving 8 bases not matched to a gene.

The V and J genes are TRBV19 and TRBJ1-5; D is unresolved. The CDR3 loop spans 13 amino acids. Looked up from germline, CDR1 is LNHDA and CDR2 is SQIVND (reference sequence). Trimming left V 6 bases short and J 4 bases short, with 10 bases between. The CDR3 protein is CASSPTVNQPQHF. CDR3 DNA: TGTGCCAGTAGCCCAACAGTGAATCAGCCCCAGCATTTT.

The chain links TRBV28 to TRBJ2-4, with TRBD1 matching 7 bases. The CDR3 runs to 14 residues. The V segment lost 3 bases and the J segment 10 bases; nucleotides outside the gene matches: 9. The germline gives CDR1 MDHEN, CDR2 SYDVKM. The DNA of the CDR3 is TGTGCCAGCAGTTTTCTCGACAGGGAAGTTATTCAGTACTTC. Encoded protein: CASSFLDREVIQYF.

The genes are TRBV25-1 and TRBJ1-4; 7 nucleotides line up with TRBD1. The CDR3 has 17 residues. CDR1 is MGHDK and CDR2 is SYGVNS in the germline V gene. The trim removed 1 base at V and 5 bases at J, leaving 10 bases unmatched. In DNA form, the CDR3 reads TGTGCCAGCAGTGAATCGACCCCAGGGGGAGTAAATGAAAAACTGTTTTTT. Amino acid sequence: CASSESTPGGVNEKLFF.

This sequence joins TRBV28 and TRBJ2-2; D is unresolved. Germline CDR1 is MDHEN and CDR2 is SYDVKM. Between the trimmed V and J ends, which lost 2 bases and 2 bases, there was a span of 12 bases. There are 16 residues in the CDR3. The CDR3 coding sequence is TGTGCCAGCAGTTTAATCCCCAGGTCAAACACCGGGGAGCTGTTTTTT. Amino acids: CASSLIPRSNTGELFF. Combining the CDR3 with reference TRBV28 and TRBJ2-2 gives the whole variable domain DVKVTQSSRYLVKRTGEKVFLECVQDMDHENMFWYRQDPGLGLRLIYFSYDVKMKEKGDIPEGYSVSREKKERFSLILESASTNQTSMYLCASSLIPRSNTGELFFGEGSRLTVL.

V gene TRBV27 combines with J gene TRBJ2-2, with unresolved D. CDR1 is MNHEY and CDR2 is SMNVEV in the germline V gene (reference sequence). With 2 bases removed from V and 4 bases from J, the gap between germline ends came to 5 bases. The CDR3 covers 13 residues. Here the CDR3 DNA reads TGTGCCAGCAGTTTACCCTCCACCGGGGAGCTGTTTTTT. This codes for CASSLPSTGELFF.

This sequence joins TRBV11-2 and TRBJ2-7; no definite D call. The germline V gene has CDR1 SGHAT and CDR2 FQNNGV. Between the trimmed V and J ends, which lost 0 bases and 5 bases, there was a span of 11 bases. This CDR3 is 14 amino acids long. Written as DNA, the CDR3 is TGTGCCAGCAGCTTAGACCGCCTTAACAACGAGCAGTACTTC. As protein: CASSLDRLNNEQYF. The full variable domain, completed using reference TRBV11-2 and TRBJ2-7, is EAGVAQSPRYKIIEKRQSVAFWCNPISGHATLYWYQQILGQGPKLLIQFQNNGVVDDSQLPKDRFSAERLKGVDSTLKIQPAKLEDSAVYLCASSLDRLNNEQYFGPGTRLTVT.

The chain's CDR3 is CASSTPGLAGGTGGGELFF. Written as DNA, the CDR3 is TGTGCCAGTAGCACCCCGGGACTAGCGGGAGGAACGGGAGGCGGGGAGCTGTTTTTT. The rearrangement links TRBV19 to TRBJ2-2, with TRBD2 identical over 15 bases. CDR1 and CDR2 (germline): LNHDA, SQIVND (reference sequence). The CDR3 sequence is 19 residues long. J lost 7 bases, V lost 6 bases, and 15 bases had no gene match.

The chain has TRBV4-1 and TRBJ2-7, with 9 bases that match TRBD2. Germline V CDR1 and CDR2: MGHRA, YSYEKL. The CDR3 totals 18 residues. The trim removed 5 bases at V and 0 bases at J, leaving 14 bases unmatched. CDR3 region: CASSRVLAGSRSSYEQYF. Here the CDR3 DNA reads TGCGCCAGCAGCAGAGTCCTAGCGGGAAGTCGGAGCTCCTACGAGCAGTACTTC.

V and J are TRBV11-3 and TRBJ2-7, with 11 bases matching TRBD1. This CDR3 contains 15 residues. Trimming at V came to 5 bases and at J to 1 base, leaving 4 bases not matched to a gene. The germline V gene encodes CDR1 SGHNT and CDR2 YENEEA. The DNA of the CDR3 is TGTGCCAGCAGCCTCGGGACAGGGGGATCCTACGAGCAGTACTTC. Encoded protein: CASSLGTGGSYEQYF.

This clone was seen a single time. The chain carries TRBV5-1 and TRBJ1-4, with 10 bases aligning to TRBD1. The CDR3 is made up of 14 amino acids. In germline, CDR1 is SGHRS, CDR2 YFSETQ. The J segment lost 7 bases and the V segment lost 4 bases, leaving 4 bases of the junction unmatched. The CDR3 sequence is CASSRTGGAEKLFF. The CDR3 coding sequence is TGCGCCAGCAGCCGGACAGGGGGGGCTGAAAAACTGTTTTTT.